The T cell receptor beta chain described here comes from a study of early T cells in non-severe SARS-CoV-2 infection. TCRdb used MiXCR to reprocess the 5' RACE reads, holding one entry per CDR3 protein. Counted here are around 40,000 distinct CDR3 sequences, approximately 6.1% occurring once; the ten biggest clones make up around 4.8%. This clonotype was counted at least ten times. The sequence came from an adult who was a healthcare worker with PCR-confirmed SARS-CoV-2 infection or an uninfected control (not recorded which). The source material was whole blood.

In DNA, the CDR3 is TGCAGCGTGGCCGGGACAGTGAACACTGAAGCTTTCTTT. It codes for CSVAGTVNTEAFF. This chain uses TRBV29-1 with TRBJ1-1; the match to TRBD1 covers 7 bases. This CDR3 comprises 13 residues. V was pared by 6 bases and J by 0 bases, with 4 bases of the junction left unmatched. Germline CDR1 and CDR2: SQVTM and ANQGSEA.